These 3 T cell receptor beta chains share one sample of origin, sequenced in a study of shared clonotypes between healthy human individuals. Some clones are missing from TCRdb's copy, which holds only in-frame ones; the method was immunoSEQ multiplex PCR. Of 2 million to 3 million clones listed, roughly 93% are singletons. What was sequenced was naive CD4+ T cells from PBMCs. Noted subset: CD45RA+ positively selected. Receptors originate from a man aged 18-30 years in good health. Some clones in this sample may be carry-over from other donors' samples.

This chain connects TRBV5-4 to TRBJ2-3, with 8 bases aligning to TRBD1. With V trimmed by 4 bases and J by 9 bases, 7 bases remained unmatched. CDR3 size: 13 residues. The germline V gene encodes CDR1 SGHNT and CDR2 YYREEE (reference sequence). CDR3 DNA sequence: TGTGCCAGCAGCCCTGAACAGGGGGACACGCAGTATTTT. Translation gives CASSPEQGDTQYF.

V and J are TRBV10-3 and TRBJ2-1; possible D gene TRBD2, 6 bases. This CDR3 is 15 amino acids long. Germline V CDR1 and CDR2: ENHRY, SYGVKD. The V gene lost 4 bases and the J gene lost 0 bases, with 10 bases spanning the gap. The CDR3 DNA sequence: TGTGCCATCAGTGGTGGAGGGATCTCCTACAATGAGCAGTTCTTC. It yields the protein CAISGGGISYNEQFF.

V gene TRBV18 combines with J gene TRBJ2-3, with D uncertain. The germline V gene has CDR1 KGHSH and CDR2 LQKENI. There are 15 residues in the CDR3. V lost 0 bases and J lost 0, with 7 bases in between. CDR3 coding DNA: TGTGCCAGCTCACCACCTCGCTCAAGCACAGATACGCAGTATTTT. The encoded protein is CASSPPRSSTDTQYF.